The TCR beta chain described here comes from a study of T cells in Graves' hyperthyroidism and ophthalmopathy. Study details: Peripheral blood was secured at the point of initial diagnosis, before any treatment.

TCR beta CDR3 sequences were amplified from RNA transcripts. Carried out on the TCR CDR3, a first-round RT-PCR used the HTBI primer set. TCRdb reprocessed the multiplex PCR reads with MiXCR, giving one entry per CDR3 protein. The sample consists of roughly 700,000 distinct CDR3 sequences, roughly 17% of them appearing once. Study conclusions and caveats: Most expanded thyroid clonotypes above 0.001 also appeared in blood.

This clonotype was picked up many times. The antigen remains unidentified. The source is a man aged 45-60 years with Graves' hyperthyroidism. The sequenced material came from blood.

DNA for the CDR3: TGTGCCAGCAGTTCCGGCTATTCGTACGAGCAGTACTTC. This sequence encodes CASSSGYSYEQYF. J is TRBJ2-7 and V is TRBV28; D unclear. Trimming removed 4 bases from V and 4 bases from J, with 11 bases in between. The CDR3 runs to 13 residues. Germline CDR1 reads MDHEN; CDR2 reads SYDVKM.